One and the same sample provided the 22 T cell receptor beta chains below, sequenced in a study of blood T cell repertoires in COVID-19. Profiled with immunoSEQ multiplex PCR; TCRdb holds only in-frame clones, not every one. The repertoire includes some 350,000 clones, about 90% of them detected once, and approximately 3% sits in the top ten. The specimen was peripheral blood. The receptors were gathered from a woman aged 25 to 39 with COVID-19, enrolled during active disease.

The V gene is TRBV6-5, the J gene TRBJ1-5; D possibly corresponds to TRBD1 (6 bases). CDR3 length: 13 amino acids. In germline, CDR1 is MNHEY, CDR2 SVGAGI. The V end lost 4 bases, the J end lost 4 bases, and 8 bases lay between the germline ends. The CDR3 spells CASSWTENQPQHF. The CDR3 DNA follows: TGTGCCAGCAGTTGGACAGAAAATCAGCCCCAGCATTTT.

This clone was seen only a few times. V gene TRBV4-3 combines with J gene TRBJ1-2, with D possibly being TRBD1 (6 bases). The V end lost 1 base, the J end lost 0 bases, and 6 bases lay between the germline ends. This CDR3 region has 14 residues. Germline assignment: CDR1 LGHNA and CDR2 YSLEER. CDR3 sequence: CASSQGTANYGYTF. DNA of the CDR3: TGCGCCAGCAGCCAAGGGACAGCTAACTATGGCTACACCTTC.

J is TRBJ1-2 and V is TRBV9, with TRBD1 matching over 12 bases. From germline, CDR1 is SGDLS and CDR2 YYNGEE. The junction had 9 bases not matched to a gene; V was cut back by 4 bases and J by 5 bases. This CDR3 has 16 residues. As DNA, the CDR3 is TGTGCCAGCAGCCCGGGACAGGGGGCTTTCATTTATGGCTACACCTTC. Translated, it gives CASSPGQGAFIYGYTF.

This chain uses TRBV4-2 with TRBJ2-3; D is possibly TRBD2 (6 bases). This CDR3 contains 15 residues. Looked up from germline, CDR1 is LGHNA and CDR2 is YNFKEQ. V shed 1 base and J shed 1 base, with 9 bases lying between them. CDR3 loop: CASSQGSSGTDTQYF. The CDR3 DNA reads TGTGCCAGCAGCCAAGGGTCTAGCGGCACAGATACGCAGTATTTT.

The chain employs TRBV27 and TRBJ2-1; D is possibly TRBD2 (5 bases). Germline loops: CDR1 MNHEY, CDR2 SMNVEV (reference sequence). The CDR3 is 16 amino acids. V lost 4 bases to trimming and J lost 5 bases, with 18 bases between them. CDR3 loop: CASSSPGYYGDNEQFF. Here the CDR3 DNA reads TGTGCCAGCAGTTCCCCGGGGTATTATGGGGACAATGAGCAGTTCTTC.

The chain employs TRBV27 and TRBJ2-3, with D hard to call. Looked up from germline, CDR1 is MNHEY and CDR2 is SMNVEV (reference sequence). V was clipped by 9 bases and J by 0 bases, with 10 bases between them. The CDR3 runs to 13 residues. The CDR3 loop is CASWPSSTDTQYF. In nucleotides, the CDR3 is TGTGCCAGTTGGCCTTCTAGCACAGATACGCAGTATTTT.

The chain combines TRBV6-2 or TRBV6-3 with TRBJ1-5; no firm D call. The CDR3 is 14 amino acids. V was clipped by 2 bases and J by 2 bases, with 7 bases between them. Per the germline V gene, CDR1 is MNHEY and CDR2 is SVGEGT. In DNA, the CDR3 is TGTGCCAGCAGTTACGAGGAGGGCAATCAGCCCCAGCATTTT. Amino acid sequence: CASSYEEGNQPQHF.

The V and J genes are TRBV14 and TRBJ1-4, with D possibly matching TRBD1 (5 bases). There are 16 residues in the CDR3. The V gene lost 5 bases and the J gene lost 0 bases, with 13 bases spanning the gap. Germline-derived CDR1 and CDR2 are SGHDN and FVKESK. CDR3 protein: CASSVRVYSTNEKLFF. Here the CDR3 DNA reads TGTGCCAGCAGCGTCAGGGTTTATTCAACTAATGAAAAACTGTTTTTT.

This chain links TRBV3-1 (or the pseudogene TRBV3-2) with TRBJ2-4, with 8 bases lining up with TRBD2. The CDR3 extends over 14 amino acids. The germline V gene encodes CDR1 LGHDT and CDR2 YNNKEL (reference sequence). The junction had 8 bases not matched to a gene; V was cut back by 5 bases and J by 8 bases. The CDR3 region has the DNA TGTGCCAGCAGCACCCAGCGGGAGAGGGACATTCAGTACTTC. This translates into CASSTQRERDIQYF.

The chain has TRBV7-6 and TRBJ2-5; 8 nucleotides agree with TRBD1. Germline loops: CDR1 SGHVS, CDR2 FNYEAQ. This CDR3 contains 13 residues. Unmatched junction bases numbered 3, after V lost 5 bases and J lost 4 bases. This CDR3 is CASSVDRGETQYF. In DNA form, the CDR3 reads TGTGCCAGCAGCGTCGACAGGGGAGAGACCCAGTACTTC.

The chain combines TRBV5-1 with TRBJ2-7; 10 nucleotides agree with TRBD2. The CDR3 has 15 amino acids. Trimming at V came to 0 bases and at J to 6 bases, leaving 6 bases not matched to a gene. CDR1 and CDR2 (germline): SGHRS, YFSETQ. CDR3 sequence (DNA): TGCGCCAGCAGCTTGGAGGCTAGCGGGGGATTCGAGCAGTACTTC. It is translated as CASSLEASGGFEQYF.

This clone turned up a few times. CDR3 coding DNA: TGTGCCAGCAACTCAATTCGCTTTGAGCAGTTCTTC. Its protein product is CASNSIRFEQFF. This rearrangement joins TRBV6-6 to TRBJ2-1; no clear D. Germline assignment: CDR1 MNHNY and CDR2 SVGAGI (reference sequence). V lost 7 bases to trimming and J lost 9 bases, with 13 bases between them. The CDR3 is made up of 12 amino acids.

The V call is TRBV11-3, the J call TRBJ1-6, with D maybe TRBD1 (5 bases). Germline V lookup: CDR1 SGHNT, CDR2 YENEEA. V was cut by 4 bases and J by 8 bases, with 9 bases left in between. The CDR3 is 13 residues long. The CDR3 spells CASSSGEDSPLHF. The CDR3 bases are TGTGCCAGCAGCTCGGGGGAGGATTCACCCCTCCACTTT.

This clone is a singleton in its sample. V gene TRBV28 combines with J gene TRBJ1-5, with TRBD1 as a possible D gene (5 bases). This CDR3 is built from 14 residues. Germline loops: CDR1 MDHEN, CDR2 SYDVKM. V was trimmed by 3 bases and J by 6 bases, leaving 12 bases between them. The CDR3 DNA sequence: TGTGCCAGCAGTTTTCTGGGGGGGGGTCAGCCCCAGCATTTT. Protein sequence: CASSFLGGGQPQHF.

The DNA of the CDR3 is TGTGCCAGCAGCCAAGCTCGGGGGATAGTTCGGCGCGCCTACAATGAGCAGTTCTTC. Protein product: CASSQARGIVRRAYNEQFF. The rearrangement uses TRBV3-1 (or the pseudogene TRBV3-2) and TRBJ2-1; D is possibly TRBD2 (6 bases). With 1 base removed from V and 2 bases from J, the gap between germline ends came to 21 bases. Germline V gene lookup returns CDR1 LGHDT and CDR2 YNNKEL (reference sequence). This CDR3 comprises 19 residues.

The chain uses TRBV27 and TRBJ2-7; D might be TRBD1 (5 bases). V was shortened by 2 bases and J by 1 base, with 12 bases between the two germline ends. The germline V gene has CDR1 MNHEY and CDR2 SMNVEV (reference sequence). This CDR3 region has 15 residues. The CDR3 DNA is TGTGCCAGCAGTTTAAAGGGGTGGATTTCCTACGAGCAGTACTTC. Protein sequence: CASSLKGWISYEQYF.

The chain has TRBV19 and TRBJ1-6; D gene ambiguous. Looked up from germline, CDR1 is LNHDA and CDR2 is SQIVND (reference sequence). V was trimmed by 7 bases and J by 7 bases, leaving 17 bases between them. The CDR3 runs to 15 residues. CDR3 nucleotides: TGTGCCAGTACCTCGGTCTCTTCTTGGAATTCACCCCTCCACTTT. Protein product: CASTSVSSWNSPLHF.

The CDR3 region is CASSMPLTTGRPSNYGYTF. The CDR3 DNA sequence: TGTGCCAGCAGCATGCCCCTGACAACAGGGCGACCCTCTAACTATGGCTACACCTTC. The V and J genes are TRBV13 and TRBJ1-2, with D possibly matching TRBD1 (6 bases). The length of the CDR3 is 19 residues. Germline V gives CDR1 PRHDT, CDR2 FYEKMQ (reference sequence). The V end was cut by 5 bases, the J end by 0 bases, with 25 bases between. Full variable domain (rest looked up from reference TRBV13 and TRBJ1-2): AAGVIQSPRHLIKEKRETATLKCYPIPRHDTVYWYQQGPGQDPQFLISFYEKMQSDKGSIPDRFSAQQFSDYHSELNMSSLELGDSALYFCASSMPLTTGRPSNYGYTFGSGTRLTVV.

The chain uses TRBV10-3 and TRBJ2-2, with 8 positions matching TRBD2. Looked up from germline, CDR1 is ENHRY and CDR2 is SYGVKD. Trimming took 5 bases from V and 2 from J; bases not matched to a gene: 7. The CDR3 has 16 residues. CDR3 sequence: CAISTSGSPNTGELFF. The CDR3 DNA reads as TGTGCCATCAGTACAAGCGGGAGCCCCAACACCGGGGAGCTGTTTTTT.

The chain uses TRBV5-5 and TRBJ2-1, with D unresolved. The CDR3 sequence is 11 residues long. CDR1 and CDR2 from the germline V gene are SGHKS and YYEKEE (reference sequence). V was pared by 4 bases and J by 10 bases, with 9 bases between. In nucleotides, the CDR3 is TGTGCCAGCAGCCCGGGTAACGAGCAGTTCTTC. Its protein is CASSPGNEQFF.

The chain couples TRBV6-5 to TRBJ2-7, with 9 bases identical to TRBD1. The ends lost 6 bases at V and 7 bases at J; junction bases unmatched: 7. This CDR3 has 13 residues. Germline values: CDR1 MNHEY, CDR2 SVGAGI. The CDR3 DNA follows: TGTGCCAGCAGCGCACAGGGGGCGAGGGAGCAGTACGTC. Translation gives CASSAQGAREQYV.

The DNA for the CDR3 is TGCAGCGTTGAAGAAGGTAGCGGGAGGACCGGCACCGGGGAGCTGTTTTTT. Residues: CSVEEGSGRTGTGELFF. This chain uses TRBV29-1 with TRBJ2-2, with 10 bases that match TRBD2. The CDR3 contains 17 residues. The germline gives CDR1 SQVTM, CDR2 ANQGSEA. After removal of 0 bases from V and 4 bases from J, the junction contained 8 bases not matched to a gene.